Detailed here is one TCR beta chain. What it binds is not known. This could be a read error, since a much larger clone is one nucleotide away. The source of the sample is a study of regulatory T cells in long-lasting Graves disease. Findings and limits, study-wide: Persistent Graves' patients had lower TCR diversity than newly diagnosed ones. The study found TRBV28, TRBJ1-2 and TRBJ2-5 favored in persistent disease.

Specified time point: newly diagnosed GD, antithyroid drugs for less than 3 months. There was RNA extracted from PBMCs, and the TCR library was made from it. In building TCR beta libraries, iRepertoire HTBI primers were used together with Arm-PCR of CDR3 regions. TCRdb reanalysed the multiplex PCR reads using MiXCR and keeps one entry per CDR3 protein. The sample shows 300,000 to 400,000 distinct CDR3 sequences, 16% of them seen only once. CDR1 is SNHLY, CDR2 FYNNEI, per germline. This CDR3 is 13 amino acids long. The same data also went into a second study, on T cells in Graves' hyperthyroidism and ophthalmopathy. That source notes: When the TCR CDR3 underwent first-round RT-PCR, the HTBI primer set was used.

The sample was peripheral blood mononuclear cells (PBMCs), taken at new diagnosis, from a patient treated with antithyroid drugs. The chain recombines TRBV2 with TRBJ2-5, with TRBD1 identical over 12 bases. The J call is uncertain, as TRBJ2-1 better fits the DNA end. The source of this sequence is a man in his forties with Graves disease. CDR3 in DNA: TGTGCCAGAGCGGGACAGGGGGCGAATGAGCAGTTCTTC. Translation gives CARAGQGANEQFF.